This paragraph reports one T cell receptor (beta chain). Profiled with immunoSEQ multiplex PCR; TCRdb holds only in-frame clones, not every one. The sample comprises roughly 64,000 clones, around 80% of which are singletons, and approximately 5% rests with the top ten. Germline CDR1 and CDR2: MGHDK and SYGVNS. The CDR3 extends over 15 amino acids. Trimming left V 1 base short and J 2 bases short, with 8 bases between. This record comes from a study of OX40 agonist ivuxolimab in advanced cancers. The chain links TRBV25-1 to TRBJ2-2; D call uncertain. The receptor was derived from an adult with an advanced solid tumor such as melanoma, head and neck, liver or kidney cancer. The sample here was CD4+ or CD8+ T cells sorted from blood, taken in a trial of the OX40 agonist ivuxolimab. The CDR3 protein is CASSEFGANTGELFF. In DNA, the CDR3 is TGTGCCAGCAGTGAATTCGGTGCAAACACCGGGGAGCTGTTTTTT.